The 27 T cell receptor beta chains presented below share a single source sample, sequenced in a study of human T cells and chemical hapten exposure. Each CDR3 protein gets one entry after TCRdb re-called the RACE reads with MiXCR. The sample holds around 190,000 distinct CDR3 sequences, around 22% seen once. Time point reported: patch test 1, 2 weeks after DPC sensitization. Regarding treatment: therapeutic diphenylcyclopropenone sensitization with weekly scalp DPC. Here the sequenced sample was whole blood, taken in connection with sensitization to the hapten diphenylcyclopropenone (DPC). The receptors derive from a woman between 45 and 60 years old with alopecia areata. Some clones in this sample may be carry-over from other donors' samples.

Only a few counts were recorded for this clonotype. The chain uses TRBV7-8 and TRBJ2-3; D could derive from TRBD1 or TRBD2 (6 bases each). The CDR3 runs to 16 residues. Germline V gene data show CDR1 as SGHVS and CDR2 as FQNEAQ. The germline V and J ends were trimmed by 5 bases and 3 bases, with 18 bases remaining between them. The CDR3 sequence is CASSLQRVRGTDTQYF. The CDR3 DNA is TGTGCCAGCAGCCTTCAGCGGGTGAGGGGGACAGATACGCAGTATTTT.

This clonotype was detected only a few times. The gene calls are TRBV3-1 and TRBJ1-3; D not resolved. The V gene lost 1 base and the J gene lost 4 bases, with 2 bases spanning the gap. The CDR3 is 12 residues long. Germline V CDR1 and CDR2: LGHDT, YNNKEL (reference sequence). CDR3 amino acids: CASSQVGNTIYF. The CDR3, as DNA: TGTGCCAGCAGCCAAGTCGGAAACACCATATATTTT.

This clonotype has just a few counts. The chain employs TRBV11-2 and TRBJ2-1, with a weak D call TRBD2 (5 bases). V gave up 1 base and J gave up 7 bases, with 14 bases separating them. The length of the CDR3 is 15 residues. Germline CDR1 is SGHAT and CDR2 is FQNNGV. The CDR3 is CASSLVASLGNEQFF. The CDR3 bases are TGTGCCAGCAGCTTAGTAGCTAGCCTTGGAAATGAGCAGTTCTTC.

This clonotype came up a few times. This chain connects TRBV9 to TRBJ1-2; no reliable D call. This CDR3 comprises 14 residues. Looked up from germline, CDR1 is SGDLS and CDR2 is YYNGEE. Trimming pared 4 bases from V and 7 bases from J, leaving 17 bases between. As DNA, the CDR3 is TGTGCCAGCAGCCGGAGGGAACCCCCCCCTGGCTACACCTTC. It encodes CASSRREPPPGYTF.

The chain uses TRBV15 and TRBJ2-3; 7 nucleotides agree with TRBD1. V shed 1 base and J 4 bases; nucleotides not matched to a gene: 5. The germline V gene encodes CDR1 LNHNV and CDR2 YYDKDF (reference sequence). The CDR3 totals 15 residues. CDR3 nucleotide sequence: TGTGCCACCAGCAGAGTTGACAGGGTCCCAGATACGCAGTATTTT. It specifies CATSRVDRVPDTQYF.

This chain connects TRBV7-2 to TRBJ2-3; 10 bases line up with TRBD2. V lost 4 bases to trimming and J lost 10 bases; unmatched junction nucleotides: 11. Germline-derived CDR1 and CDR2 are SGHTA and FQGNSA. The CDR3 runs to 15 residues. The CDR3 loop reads CASSYNSGRSPSQYF. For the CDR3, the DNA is TGTGCCAGCAGCTACAATAGCGGGAGGTCTCCCTCGCAGTATTTT.

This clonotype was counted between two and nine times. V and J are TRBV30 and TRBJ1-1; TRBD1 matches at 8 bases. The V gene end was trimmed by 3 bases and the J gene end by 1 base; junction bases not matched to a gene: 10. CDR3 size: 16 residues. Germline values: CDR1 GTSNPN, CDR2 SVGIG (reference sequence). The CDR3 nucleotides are TGTGCCTGGAGCTACTCCGCCGGGACAGGGAACACTGAAGCTTTCTTT. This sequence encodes CAWSYSAGTGNTEAFF.

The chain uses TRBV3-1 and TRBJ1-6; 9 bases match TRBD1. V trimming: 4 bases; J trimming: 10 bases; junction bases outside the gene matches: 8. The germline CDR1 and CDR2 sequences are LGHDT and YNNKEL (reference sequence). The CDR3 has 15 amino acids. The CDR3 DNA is TGTGCCAGCAGCCTCACGGGACAGGGTTGGTCACCCCTCCACTTT. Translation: CASSLTGQGWSPLHF.

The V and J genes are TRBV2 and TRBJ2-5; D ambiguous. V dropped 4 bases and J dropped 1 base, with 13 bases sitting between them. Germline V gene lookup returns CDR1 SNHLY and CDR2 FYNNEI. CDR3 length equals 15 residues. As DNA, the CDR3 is TGTGCCAGCAGTGGTCAACTCAGGTTCCAAGAGACCCAGTACTTC. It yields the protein CASSGQLRFQETQYF. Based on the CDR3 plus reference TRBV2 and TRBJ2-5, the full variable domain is EPEVTQTPSHQVTQMGQEVILRCVPISNHLYFYWYRQILGQKVEFLVSFYNNEISEKSEIFDDQFSVERPDGSNFTLKIRSTKLEDSAMYFCASSGQLRFQETQYFGPGTRLLVL.

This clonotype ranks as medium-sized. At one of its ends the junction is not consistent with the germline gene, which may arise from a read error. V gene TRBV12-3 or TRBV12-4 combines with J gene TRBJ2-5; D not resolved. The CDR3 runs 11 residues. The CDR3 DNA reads TGTGCCAGCAGCTTAGGAGAGACCCAGTACTTC. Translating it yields CASSLGETQYF.

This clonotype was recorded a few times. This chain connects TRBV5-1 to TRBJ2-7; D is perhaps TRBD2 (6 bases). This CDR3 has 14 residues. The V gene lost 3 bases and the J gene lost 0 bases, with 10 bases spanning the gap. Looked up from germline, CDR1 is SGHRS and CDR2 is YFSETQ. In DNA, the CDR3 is TGCGCCAGCAGCTCAGCCGGGGGCTCCTACGAGCAGTACTTC. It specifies CASSSAGGSYEQYF. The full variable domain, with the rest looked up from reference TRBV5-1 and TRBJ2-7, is KAGVTQTPRYLIKTRGQQVTLSCSPISGHRSVSWYQQTPGQGLQFLFEYFSETQRNKGNFPGRFSGRQFSNSRSEMNVSTLELGDSALYLCASSSAGGSYEQYFGPGTRLTVT.

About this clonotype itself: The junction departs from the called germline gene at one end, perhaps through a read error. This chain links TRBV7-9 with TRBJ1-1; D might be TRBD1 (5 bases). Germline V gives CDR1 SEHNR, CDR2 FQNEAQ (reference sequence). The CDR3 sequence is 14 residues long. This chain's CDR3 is CASSLEGWATEAFF. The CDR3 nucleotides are TGTGCCAGCAGTTTAGAGGGGTGGGCCACTGAAGCTTTCTTT.

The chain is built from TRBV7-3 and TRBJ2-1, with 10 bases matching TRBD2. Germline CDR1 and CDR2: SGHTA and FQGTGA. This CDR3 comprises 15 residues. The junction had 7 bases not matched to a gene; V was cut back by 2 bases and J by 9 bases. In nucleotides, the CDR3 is TGTGCCAGCAGCTTACTACCAGCGGGAGGGACTGAGCAGTTCTTC. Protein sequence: CASSLLPAGGTEQFF.

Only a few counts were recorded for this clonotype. The CDR3, as DNA: TGTGCCAGCACCATGATCGCAGATAACTATGGCTACACCTTC. This translates into CASTMIADNYGYTF. V and J are TRBV5-6 and TRBJ1-2; D call uncertain. The CDR3 covers 14 residues. V dropped 6 bases and J dropped 1 base, with 13 bases sitting between them. In germline, CDR1 is SGHDT, CDR2 YYEEEE.

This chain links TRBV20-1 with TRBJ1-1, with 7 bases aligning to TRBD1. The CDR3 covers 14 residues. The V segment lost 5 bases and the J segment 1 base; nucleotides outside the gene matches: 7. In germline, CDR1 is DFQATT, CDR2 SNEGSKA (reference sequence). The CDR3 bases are TGCAGTGCTTCCCAGACAGGGAGGAACACTGAAGCTTTCTTT. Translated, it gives CSASQTGRNTEAFF.

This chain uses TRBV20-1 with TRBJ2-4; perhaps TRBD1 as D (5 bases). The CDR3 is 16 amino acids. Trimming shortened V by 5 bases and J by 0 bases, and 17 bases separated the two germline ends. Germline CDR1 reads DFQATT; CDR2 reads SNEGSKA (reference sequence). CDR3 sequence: CSADIRQGLAKNIQYF. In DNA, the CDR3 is TGCAGTGCTGATATCCGGCAGGGCTTAGCCAAAAACATTCAGTACTTC.

DNA of the CDR3: TGTGCCACCAGCTTAGACCGGTTCTCTGGAAACACCATATATTTT. Protein: CATSLDRFSGNTIYF. The chain recombines TRBV15 with TRBJ1-3; D ambiguous. V was shortened by 5 bases and J by 0 bases, with 11 bases between the two germline ends. The length of the CDR3 is 15 residues. The germline CDR1 and CDR2 sequences are LNHNV and YYDKDF (reference sequence).

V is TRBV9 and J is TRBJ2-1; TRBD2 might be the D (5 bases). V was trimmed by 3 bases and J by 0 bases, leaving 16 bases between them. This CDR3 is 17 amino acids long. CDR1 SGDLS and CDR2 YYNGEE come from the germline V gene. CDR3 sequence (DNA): TGTGCCAGCAGCGGAGCCGGCGGGCTAAGCTCCTACAATGAGCAGTTCTTC. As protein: CASSGAGGLSSYNEQFF. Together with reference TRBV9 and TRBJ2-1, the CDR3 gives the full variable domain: DSGVTQTPKHLITATGQRVTLRCSPRSGDLSVYWYQQSLDQGLQFLIQYYNGEERAKGNILERFSAQQFPDLHSELNLSSLELGDSALYFCASSGAGGLSSYNEQFFGPGTRLTVL.

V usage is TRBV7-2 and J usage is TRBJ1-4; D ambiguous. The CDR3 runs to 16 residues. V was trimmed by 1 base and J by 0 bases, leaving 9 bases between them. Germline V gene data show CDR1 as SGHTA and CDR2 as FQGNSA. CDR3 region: CASSLGMRATNEKLFF. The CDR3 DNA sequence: TGTGCCAGCAGCTTAGGGATGCGGGCAACTAATGAAAAACTGTTTTTT.

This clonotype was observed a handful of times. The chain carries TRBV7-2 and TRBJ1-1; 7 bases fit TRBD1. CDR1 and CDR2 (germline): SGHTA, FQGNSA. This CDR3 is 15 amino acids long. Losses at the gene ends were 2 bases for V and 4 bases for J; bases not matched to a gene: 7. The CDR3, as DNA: TGTGCCAGCAGCTTACAGACAGGGAGTACCACTGAAGCTTTCTTT. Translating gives CASSLQTGSTTEAFF.

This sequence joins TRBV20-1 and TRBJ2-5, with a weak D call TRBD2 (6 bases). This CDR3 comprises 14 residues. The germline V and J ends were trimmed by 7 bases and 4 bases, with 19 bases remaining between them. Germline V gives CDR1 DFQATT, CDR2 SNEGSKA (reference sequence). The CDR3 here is CSVWSGGSGETQYF. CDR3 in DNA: TGCAGTGTTTGGAGTGGGGGGAGCGGAGAGACCCAGTACTTC.

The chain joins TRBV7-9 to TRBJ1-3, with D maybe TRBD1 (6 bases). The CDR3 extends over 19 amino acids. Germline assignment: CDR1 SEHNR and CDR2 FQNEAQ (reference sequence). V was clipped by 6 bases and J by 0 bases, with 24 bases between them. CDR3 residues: CASSNLIVGTLTSGNTIYF. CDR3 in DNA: TGTGCCAGCAGTAACCTAATAGTCGGGACACTCACCTCTGGAAACACCATATATTTT.

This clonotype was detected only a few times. CDR3 residues: CASSASRALAGVTQYF. The CDR3 region has the DNA TGTGCCAGCAGCGCTTCACGGGCCCTAGCGGGAGTCACGCAGTATTTT. The chain recombines TRBV11-2 with TRBJ2-3; 10 nucleotides match TRBD2. The CDR3 has 16 residues. The J segment lost 9 bases and the V segment lost 5 bases, leaving 14 bases of the junction unmatched. Germline values: CDR1 SGHAT, CDR2 FQNNGV.

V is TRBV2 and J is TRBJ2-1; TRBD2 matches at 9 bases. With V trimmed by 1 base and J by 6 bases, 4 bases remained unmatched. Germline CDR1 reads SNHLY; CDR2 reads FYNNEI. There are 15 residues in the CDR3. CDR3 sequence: CASSEGLSGGNEQFF. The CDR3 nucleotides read TGTGCCAGCAGTGAAGGGCTTAGCGGGGGCAATGAGCAGTTCTTC.

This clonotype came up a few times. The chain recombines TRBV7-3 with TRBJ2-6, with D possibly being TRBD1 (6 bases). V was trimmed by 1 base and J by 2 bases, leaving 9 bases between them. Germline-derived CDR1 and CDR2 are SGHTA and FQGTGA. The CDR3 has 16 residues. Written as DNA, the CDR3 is TGTGCCAGCAGCTTAAGAGGGGGAGCTGGGGCCAACGTCCTGACTTTC. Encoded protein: CASSLRGGAGANVLTF.

The CDR3 coding sequence is TGTGCCTGGAGTGCAGGGCTAGGGACTGAAGCTTTCTTT. Protein sequence: CAWSAGLGTEAFF. The V and J genes are TRBV30 and TRBJ1-1; tentative D call: TRBD1 (5 bases). Germline CDR1 is GTSNPN and CDR2 is SVGIG (reference sequence). The V end lost 1 base, the J end lost 5 bases, and 11 bases lay between the germline ends. This CDR3 is built from 13 residues.

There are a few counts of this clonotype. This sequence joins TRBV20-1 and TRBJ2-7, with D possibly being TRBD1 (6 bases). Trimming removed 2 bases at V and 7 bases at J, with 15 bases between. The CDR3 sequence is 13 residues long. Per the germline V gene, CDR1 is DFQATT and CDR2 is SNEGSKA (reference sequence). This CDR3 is CSARLTGEREQYF. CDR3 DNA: TGCAGTGCTAGACTGACAGGCGAACGGGAGCAGTACTTC.